This TCR beta chain was recorded in a study of blood T cells in healthy people across ages. Through a sample-barcoded 5' primer and a J-beta primer mix, a second PCR was run for roughly 6 to 11 cycles. MiXCR, run by TCRdb on the 5' RACE reads, gives a single entry per CDR3 protein. The data contain about 580,000 distinct CDR3 sequences, around 50% of them seen just once; the ten biggest clones take up 20% to 25%. Healthy Caucasians from Russia aged roughly 6 to 95 served as donors. Samples each had at least 6 micrograms of total RNA extracted. The ends were cut back, 3 bases at V and 12 bases at J, with 13 bases in the middle. This CDR3 has 12 amino acids. Germline CDR1 SGHDT, CDR2 YYEEEE.

V usage is TRBV5-6 and J usage is TRBJ2-1; tentatively, D is TRBD2 (5 bases). The sequencing sample was made of blood. This TCR derives from a man at least 80 years old in good health. CDR3 sequence (DNA): TGTGCCAGCAGCTCGCCCAATGCGGGGCAGTTCTTC. It encodes CASSSPNAGQFF.